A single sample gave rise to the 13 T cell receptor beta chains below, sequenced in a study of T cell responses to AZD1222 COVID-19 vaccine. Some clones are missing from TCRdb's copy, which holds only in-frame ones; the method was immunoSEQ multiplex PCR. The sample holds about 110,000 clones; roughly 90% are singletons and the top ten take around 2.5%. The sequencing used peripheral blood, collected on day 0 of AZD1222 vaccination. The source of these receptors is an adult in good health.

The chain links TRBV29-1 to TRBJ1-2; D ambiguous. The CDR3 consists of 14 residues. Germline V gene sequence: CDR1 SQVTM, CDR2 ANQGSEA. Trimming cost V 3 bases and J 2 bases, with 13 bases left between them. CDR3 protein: CSVDPKEGNYGYTF. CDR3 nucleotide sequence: TGCAGCGTTGACCCAAAAGAAGGGAACTATGGCTACACCTTC. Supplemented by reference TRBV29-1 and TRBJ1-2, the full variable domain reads SAVISQKPSRDICQRGTSLTIQCQVDSQVTMMFWYRQQPGQSLTLIATANQGSEATYESGFVIDKFPISRPNLTFSTLTVSNMSPEDSSIYLCSVDPKEGNYGYTFGSGTRLTVV.

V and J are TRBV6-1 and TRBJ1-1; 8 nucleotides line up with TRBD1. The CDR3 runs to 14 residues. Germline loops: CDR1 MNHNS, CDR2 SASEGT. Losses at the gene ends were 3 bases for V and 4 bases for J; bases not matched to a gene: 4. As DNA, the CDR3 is TGTGCCAGCAGTGACCAGGGGGCGGGCACTGAAGCTTTCTTT. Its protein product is CASSDQGAGTEAFF.

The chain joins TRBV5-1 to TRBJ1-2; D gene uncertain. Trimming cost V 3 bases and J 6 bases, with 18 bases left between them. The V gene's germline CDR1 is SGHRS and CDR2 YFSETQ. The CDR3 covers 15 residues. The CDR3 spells CASSSEGLFGDGYTF. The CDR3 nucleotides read TGCGCCAGCAGCTCCGAGGGCCTTTTTGGGGATGGCTACACCTTC.

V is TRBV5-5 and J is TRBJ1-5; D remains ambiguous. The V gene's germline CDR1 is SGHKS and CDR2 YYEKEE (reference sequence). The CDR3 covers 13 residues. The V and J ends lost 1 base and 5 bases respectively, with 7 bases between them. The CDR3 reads CASSLMWDQPQHF. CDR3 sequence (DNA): TGTGCCAGCAGCTTGATGTGGGATCAGCCCCAGCATTTT.

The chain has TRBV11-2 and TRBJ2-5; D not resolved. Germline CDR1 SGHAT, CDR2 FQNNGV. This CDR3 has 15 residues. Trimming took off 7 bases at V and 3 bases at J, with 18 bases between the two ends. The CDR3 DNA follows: TGTGCCAGCACCCGCTCGGGCAGAAGGGAAGAGACCCAGTACTTC. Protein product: CASTRSGRREETQYF.

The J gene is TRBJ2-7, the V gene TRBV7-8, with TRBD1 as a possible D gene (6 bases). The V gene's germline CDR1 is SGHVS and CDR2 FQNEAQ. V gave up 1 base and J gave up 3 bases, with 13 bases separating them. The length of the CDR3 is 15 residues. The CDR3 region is CASSLGAGAGYEQYF. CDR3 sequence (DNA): TGTGCCAGCAGCTTAGGAGCAGGGGCGGGCTACGAGCAGTACTTC.

This CDR3 is CASSFRDGQVHF. The CDR3 DNA follows: TGTGCCAGCAGCTTTCGAGACGGTCAGGTACATTTT. This sequence joins TRBV3-1 (or the pseudogene TRBV3-2) and TRBJ1-5, with no clear D. Deletions cut 5 bases from V and 16 bases from J, with 18 bases between. The CDR3 extends over 12 amino acids. From germline, CDR1 is LGHDT and CDR2 YNNKEL (reference sequence).

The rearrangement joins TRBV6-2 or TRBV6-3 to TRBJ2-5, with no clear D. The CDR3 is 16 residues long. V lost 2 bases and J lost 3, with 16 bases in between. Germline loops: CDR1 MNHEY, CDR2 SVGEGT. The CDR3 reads CASSYRPASPEETQYF. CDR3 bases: TGTGCCAGCAGTTACCGTCCAGCCTCGCCCGAAGAGACCCAGTACTTC.

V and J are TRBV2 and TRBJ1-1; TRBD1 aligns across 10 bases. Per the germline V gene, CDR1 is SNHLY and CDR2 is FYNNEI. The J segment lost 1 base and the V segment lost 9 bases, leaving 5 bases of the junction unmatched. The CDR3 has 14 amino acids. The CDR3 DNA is TGTGCCAGTGGGACAGGGGACCGGAACACTGAAGCTTTCTTT. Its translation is CASGTGDRNTEAFF.

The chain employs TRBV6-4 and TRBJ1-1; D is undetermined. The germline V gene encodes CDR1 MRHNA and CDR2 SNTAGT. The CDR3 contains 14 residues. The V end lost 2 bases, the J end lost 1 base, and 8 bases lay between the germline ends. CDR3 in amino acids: CASSDTHENTEAFF. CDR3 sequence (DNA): TGTGCCAGCAGTGACACTCACGAGAACACTGAAGCTTTCTTT.

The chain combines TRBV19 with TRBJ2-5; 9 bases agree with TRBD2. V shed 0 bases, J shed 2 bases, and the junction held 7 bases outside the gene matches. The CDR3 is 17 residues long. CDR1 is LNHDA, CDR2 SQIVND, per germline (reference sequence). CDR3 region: CASSIDRRGGRQETQYF. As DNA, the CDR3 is TGTGCCAGTAGTATAGATCGGCGGGGGGGCCGTCAAGAGACCCAGTACTTC.

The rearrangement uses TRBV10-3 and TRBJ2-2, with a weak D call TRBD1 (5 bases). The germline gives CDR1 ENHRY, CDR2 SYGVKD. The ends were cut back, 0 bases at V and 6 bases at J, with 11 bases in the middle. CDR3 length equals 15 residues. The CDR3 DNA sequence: TGTGCCATCAGTGAGTCAACCATGGGGCCCGGGGAGCTGTTTTTT. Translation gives CAISESTMGPGELFF.

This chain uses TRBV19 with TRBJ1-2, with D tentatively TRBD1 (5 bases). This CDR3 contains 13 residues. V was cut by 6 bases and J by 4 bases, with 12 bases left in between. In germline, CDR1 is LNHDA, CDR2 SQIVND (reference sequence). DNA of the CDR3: TGTGCCAGTAGAAAAGACAGAGGCTATGGCTACACCTTC. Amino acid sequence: CASRKDRGYGYTF.